This T cell receptor (beta chain) stems from a study of blood T cell repertoires in COVID-19. Some clones are missing from TCRdb's copy, which holds only in-frame ones; the method was immunoSEQ multiplex PCR. The sample includes some 330,000 clones, roughly nine tenths of them seen just once. The sample comprised PBMCs or T cells enriched from blood (not recorded which). This TCR was recovered from a woman between 25 and 40 years old who had recovered from COVID-19.

CDR3 residues: CASTSGQGSTEAFF. CDR3 coding DNA: TGTGCCAGCACCTCGGGACAGGGGAGCACTGAAGCTTTCTTT. The V gene is TRBV6-6, the J gene TRBJ1-1, with 10 bases that match TRBD1. The V segment lost 7 bases and the J segment 4 bases; nucleotides outside the gene matches: 6. Germline V gives CDR1 MNHNY, CDR2 SVGAGI (reference sequence). This CDR3 is built from 14 residues.